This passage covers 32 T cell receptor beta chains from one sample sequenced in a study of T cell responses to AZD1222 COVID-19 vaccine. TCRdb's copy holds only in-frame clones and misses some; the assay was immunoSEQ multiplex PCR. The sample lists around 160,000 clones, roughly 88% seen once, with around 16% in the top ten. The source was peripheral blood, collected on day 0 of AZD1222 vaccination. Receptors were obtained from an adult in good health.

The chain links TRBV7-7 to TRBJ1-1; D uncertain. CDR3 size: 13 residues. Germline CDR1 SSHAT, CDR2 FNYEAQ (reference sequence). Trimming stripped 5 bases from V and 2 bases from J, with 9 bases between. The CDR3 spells CASSLDLNTEAFF. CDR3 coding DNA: TGTGCCAGCAGCCTAGACCTCAACACTGAAGCTTTCTTT.

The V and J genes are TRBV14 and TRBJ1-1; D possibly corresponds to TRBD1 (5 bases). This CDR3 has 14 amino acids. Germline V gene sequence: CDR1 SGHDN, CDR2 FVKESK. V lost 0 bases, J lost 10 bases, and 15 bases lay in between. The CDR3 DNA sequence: TGTGCCAGCAGCCAAGATCGCCGGGGGGTGGGAGCTTTCTTT. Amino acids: CASSQDRRGVGAFF.

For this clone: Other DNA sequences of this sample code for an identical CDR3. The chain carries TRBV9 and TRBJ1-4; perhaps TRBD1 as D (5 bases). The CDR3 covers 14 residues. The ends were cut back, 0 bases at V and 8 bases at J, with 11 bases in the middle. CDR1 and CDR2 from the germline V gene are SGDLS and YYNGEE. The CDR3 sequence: CASSVGGFNEKLFF. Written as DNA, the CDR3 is TGTGCCAGCAGCGTAGGGGGCTTTAACGAAAAACTGTTTTTT. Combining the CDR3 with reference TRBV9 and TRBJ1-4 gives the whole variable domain DSGVTQTPKHLITATGQRVTLRCSPRSGDLSVYWYQQSLDQGLQFLIQYYNGEERAKGNILERFSAQQFPDLHSELNLSSLELGDSALYFCASSVGGFNEKLFFGSGTQLSVL.

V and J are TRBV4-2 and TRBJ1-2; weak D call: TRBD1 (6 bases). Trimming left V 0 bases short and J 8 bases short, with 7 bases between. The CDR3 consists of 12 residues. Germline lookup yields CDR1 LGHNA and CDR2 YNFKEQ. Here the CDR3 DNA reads TGTGCCAGCAGCCAAGAAGACAGGGGCTACACCTTC. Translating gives CASSQEDRGYTF.

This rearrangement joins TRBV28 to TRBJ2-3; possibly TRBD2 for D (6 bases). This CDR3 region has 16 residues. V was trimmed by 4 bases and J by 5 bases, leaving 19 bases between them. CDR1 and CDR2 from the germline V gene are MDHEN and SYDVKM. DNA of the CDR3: TGTGCCAGCAGTTCGGAGGGGTTGATTTTTGGAGATACGCAGTATTTT. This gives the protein CASSSEGLIFGDTQYF.

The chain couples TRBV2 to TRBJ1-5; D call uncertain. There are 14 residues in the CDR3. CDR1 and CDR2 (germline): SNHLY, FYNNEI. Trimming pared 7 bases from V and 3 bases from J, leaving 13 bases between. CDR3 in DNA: TGTGCCAGCACCTTCACGAGAAACAATCAGCCCCAGCATTTT. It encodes CASTFTRNNQPQHF.

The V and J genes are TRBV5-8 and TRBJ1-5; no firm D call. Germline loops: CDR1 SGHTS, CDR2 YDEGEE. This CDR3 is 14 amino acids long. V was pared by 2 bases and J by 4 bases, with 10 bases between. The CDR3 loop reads CASSLRPGNQPQHF. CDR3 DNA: TGTGCCAGCAGCTTAAGGCCGGGGAATCAGCCCCAGCATTTT.

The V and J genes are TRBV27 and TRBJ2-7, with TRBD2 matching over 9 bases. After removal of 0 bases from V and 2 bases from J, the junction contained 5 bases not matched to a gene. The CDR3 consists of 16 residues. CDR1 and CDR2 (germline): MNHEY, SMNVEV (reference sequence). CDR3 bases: TGTGCCAGCAGTTTATCCCGAGCGGGGGGTCCCTACGAGCAGTACTTC. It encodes CASSLSRAGGPYEQYF.

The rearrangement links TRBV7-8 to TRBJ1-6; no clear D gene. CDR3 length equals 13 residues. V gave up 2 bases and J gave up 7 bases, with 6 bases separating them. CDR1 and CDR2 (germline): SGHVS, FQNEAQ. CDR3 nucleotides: TGTGCCAGCAGCTTAAGCAGGAATTCACCCCTCCACTTT. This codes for CASSLSRNSPLHF.

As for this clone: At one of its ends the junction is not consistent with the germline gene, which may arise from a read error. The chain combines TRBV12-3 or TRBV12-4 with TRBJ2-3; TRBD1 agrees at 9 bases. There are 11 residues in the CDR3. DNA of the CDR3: TGTGCCAGCAGTTTCGAACAGGGGGCCCATTTT. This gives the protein CASSFEQGAHF.

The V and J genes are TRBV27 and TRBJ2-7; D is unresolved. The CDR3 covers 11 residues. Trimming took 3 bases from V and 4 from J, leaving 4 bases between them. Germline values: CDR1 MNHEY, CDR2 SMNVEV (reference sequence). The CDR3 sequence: CASSFGYEQYF. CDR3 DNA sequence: TGTGCCAGCAGTTTCGGGTACGAGCAGTACTTC.

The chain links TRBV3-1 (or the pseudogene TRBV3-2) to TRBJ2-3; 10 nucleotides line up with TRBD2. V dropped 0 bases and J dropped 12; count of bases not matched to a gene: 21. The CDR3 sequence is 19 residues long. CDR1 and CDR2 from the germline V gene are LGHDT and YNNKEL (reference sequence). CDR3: CASSQDSGLGLAPLDFQYF. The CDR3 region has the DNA TGTGCCAGCAGCCAAGATTCGGGGCTGGGACTAGCGCCCCTAGACTTTCAGTATTTT.

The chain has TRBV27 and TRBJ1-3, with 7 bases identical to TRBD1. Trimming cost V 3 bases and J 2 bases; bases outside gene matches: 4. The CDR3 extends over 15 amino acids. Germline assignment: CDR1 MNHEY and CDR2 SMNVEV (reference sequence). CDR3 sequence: CASSLTGYPGNTIYF. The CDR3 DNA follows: TGTGCCAGCAGTTTGACAGGGTACCCTGGAAACACCATATATTTT.

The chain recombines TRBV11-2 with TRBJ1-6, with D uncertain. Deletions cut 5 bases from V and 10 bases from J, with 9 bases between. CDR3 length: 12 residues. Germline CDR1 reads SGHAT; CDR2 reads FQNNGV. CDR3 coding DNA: TGTGCCAGCAGCAGAGGACCGTCACCCCTCCACTTT. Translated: CASSRGPSPLHF.

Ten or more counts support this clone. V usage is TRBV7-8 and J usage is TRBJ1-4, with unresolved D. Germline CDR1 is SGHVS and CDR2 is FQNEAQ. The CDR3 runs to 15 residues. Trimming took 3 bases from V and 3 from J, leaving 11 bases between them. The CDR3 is CASSFGETANEKLFF. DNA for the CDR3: TGTGCCAGCAGCTTTGGGGAGACGGCTAATGAAAAACTGTTTTTT. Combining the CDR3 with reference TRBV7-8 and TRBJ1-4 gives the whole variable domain GAGVSQSPRYKVAKRGQDVALRCDPISGHVSLFWYQQALGQGPEFLTYFQNEAQLDKSGLPSDRFFAERPEGSVSTLKIQRTQQEDSAVYLCASSFGETANEKLFFGSGTQLSVL.

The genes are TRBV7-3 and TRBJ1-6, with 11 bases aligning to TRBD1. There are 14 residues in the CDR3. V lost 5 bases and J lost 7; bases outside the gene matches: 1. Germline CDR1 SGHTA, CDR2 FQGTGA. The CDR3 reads CASSRDRGNSPLHF. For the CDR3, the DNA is TGTGCCAGCAGCCGGGACAGGGGGAATTCACCCCTCCACTTT.

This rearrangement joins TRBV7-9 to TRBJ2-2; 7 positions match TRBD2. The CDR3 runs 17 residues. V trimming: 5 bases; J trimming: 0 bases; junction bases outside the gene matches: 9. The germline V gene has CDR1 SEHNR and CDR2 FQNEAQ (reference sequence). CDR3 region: CASSPVALAANTGELFF. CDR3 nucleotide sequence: TGTGCCAGCAGCCCGGTTGCTCTAGCGGCGAACACCGGGGAGCTGTTTTTT.

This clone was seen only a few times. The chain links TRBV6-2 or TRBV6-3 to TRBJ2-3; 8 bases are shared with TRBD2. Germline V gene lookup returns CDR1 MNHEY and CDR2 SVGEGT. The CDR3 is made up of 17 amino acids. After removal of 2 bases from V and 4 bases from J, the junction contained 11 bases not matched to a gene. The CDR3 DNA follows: TGTGCCAGCAGTTACCCATACTCGCTAGCGGGCGCAGATACGCAGTATTTT. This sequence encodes CASSYPYSLAGADTQYF.

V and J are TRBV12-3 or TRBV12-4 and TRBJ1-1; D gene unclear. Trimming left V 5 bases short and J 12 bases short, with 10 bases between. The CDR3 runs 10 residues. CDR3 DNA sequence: TGTGCCAGCAGTCGGGTAGGAACTTTCTTT. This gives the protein CASSRVGTFF.

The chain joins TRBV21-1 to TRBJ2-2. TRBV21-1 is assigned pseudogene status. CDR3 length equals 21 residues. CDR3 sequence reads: CASSKAEGSFSPTSNTGELFF. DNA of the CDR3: TGTGCCAGCAGCAAAGCAGAAGGGTCTTTTTCCCCGACCTCGAACACCGGGGAGCTGTTTTTT.

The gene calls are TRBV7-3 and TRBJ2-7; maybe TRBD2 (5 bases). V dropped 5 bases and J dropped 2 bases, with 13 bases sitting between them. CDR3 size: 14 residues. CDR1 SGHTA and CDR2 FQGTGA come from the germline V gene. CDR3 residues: CASSLDRGPYEQYF. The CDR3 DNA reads TGTGCCAGCAGCCTCGACCGGGGTCCCTACGAGCAGTACTTC.

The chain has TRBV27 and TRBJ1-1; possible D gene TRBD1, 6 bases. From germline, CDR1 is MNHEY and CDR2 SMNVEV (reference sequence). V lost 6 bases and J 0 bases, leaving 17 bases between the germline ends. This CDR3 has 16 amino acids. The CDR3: CASRSWTEIMNTEAFF. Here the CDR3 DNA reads TGTGCCAGCAGGTCTTGGACAGAGATCATGAACACTGAAGCTTTCTTT.

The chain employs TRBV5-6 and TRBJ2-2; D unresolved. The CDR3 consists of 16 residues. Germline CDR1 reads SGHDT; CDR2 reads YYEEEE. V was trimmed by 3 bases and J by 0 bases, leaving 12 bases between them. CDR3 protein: CASSSDRLANTGELFF. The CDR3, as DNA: TGTGCCAGCAGCTCGGACCGCCTAGCGAACACCGGGGAGCTGTTTTTT. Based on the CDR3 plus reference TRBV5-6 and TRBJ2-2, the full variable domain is DAGVTQSPTHLIKTRGQQVTLRCSPKSGHDTVSWYQQALGQGPQFIFQYYEEEERQRGNFPDRFSGHQFPNYSSELNVNALLLGDSALYLCASSSDRLANTGELFFGEGSRLTVL.

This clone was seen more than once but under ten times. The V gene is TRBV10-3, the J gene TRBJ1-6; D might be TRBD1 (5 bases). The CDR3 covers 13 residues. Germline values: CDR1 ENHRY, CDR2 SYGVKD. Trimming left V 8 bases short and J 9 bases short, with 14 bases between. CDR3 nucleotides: TGTGCCATCTCTAGAGGGGCAGGTTCACCCCTCCACTTT. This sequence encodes CAISRGAGSPLHF.

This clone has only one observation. In DNA, the CDR3 is TGTGCCAGCAGCTTAGGCGGAGCCGGGACTACCATAATATACGAGCAGTACTTC. As protein: CASSLGGAGTTIIYEQYF. The chain links TRBV7-9 to TRBJ2-7; 7 positions match TRBD2. V was clipped by 1 base and J by 4 bases; unmatched bases: 16. Looked up from germline, CDR1 is SEHNR and CDR2 is FQNEAQ (reference sequence). The CDR3 extends over 18 amino acids.

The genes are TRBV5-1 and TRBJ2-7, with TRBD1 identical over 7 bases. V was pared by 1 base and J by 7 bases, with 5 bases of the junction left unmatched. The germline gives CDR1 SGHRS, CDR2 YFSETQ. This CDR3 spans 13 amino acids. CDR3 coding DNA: TGCGCCAGCAGCTTGAGAGGGGGCCCAGAGCAGTACTTC. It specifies CASSLRGGPEQYF.

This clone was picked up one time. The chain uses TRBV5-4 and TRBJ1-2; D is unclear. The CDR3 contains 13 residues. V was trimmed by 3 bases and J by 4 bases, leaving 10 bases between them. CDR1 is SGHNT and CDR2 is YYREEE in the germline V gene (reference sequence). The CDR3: CASSSPPAYGYTF. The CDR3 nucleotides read TGTGCCAGCAGCTCCCCCCCCGCCTATGGCTACACCTTC.

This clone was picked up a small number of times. The CDR3 region is CASSLTPGTGANTEAFF. DNA for the CDR3: TGTGCCAGTAGTCTGACTCCCGGGACAGGGGCGAACACTGAAGCTTTCTTT. The chain has TRBV19 and TRBJ1-1; 10 bases are a match to TRBD1. The J segment lost 1 base and the V segment lost 5 bases, leaving 10 bases of the junction unmatched. CDR1 is LNHDA and CDR2 is SQIVND in the germline V gene (reference sequence). The CDR3 runs to 17 residues.

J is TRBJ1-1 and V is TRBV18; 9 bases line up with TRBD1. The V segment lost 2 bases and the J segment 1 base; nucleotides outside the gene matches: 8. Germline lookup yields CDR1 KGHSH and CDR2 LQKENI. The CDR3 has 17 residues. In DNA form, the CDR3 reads TGTGCCAGCTCACCAACAACAGGGGGCCAAGGGAACACTGAAGCTTTCTTT. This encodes CASSPTTGGQGNTEAFF.

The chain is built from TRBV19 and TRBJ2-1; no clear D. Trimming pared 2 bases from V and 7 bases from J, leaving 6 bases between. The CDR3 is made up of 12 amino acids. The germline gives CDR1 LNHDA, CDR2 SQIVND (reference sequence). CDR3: CASSIMVNEQFF. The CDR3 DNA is TGTGCCAGTAGTATAATGGTTAATGAGCAGTTCTTC.

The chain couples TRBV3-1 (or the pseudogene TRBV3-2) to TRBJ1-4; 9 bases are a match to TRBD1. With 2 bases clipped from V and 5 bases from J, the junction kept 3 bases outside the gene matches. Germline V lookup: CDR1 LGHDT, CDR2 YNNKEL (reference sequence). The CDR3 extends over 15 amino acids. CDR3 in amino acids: CASSQWDRENEKLFF. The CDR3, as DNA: TGTGCCAGCAGCCAATGGGACAGGGAGAATGAAAAACTGTTTTTT.

The chain's CDR3 is CASSQDPGARGYTF. The CDR3 region has the DNA TGTGCCAGCAGCCAAGACCCGGGGGCGCGGGGCTACACCTTC. This chain uses TRBV3-1 (or the pseudogene TRBV3-2) with TRBJ1-2; the D gene is possibly TRBD1 (6 bases). This CDR3 has 14 amino acids. Germline V lookup: CDR1 LGHDT, CDR2 YNNKEL (reference sequence). V lost 0 bases and J lost 8, with 13 bases in between.